The clone carrying this TCR beta chain was observed a handful of times. Its cognate antigen is unknown. The sample belongs to a study of T cells in Graves' hyperthyroidism and ophthalmopathy. Study-wide results and limits: Blood held most thyroid clonotypes expanded above 0.001 frequency. By a 13 V-J model, ophthalmopathy was set apart from stable hyperthyroidism. Ophthalmopathy was predicted by the model a median of roughly 6.7 months ahead of onset.

The CDR3 runs to 14 residues. Trimming left V 2 bases short and J 5 bases short, with 16 bases between. CDR1 SQVTM and CDR2 ANQGSEA come from the germline V gene. Amplified regions were TCR beta CDR3 sequences from RNA transcripts. The TCR CDR3 first-round RT-PCR relied on the HTBI primer set. TCRdb passed the multiplex PCR reads through MiXCR, listing each CDR3 protein once. The sample contains 250,000 to 300,000 distinct CDR3 sequences, about an eighth of which appear only once. It was at first hyperthyroidism diagnosis, before any ophthalmopathy symptoms, that the blood sample was taken. This chain joins TRBV29-1 and TRBJ2-7; the D gene is possibly TRBD2 (7 bases). The specimen was blood. The clonotype comes from a young woman with Graves' hyperthyroidism that later progressed to Graves' ophthalmopathy. The CDR3 coding sequence is TGCAGCGTTGAAACACGGCGGGGGCTAAACGAGCAGTACTTC. Translated, it gives CSVETRRGLNEQYF.